This entry lists 20 T cell receptor beta chains sequenced from one sample in a study of T cells in Graves' hyperthyroidism and ophthalmopathy. Authors of the study amplified TCR beta CDR3 regions from RNA transcripts. HTBI primers drove first-round RT-PCR of the TCR CDR3. Via MiXCR, TCRdb re-called the multiplex PCR reads, giving one row per CDR3 protein. Counted here are about 300,000 distinct CDR3 sequences, roughly 13% occurring once; the ten biggest clones make up approximately 7.9%. The sequenced material came from blood. The source is a woman aged 40 to 49 with Graves' hyperthyroidism.

This clonotype came up a few times. The rearrangement uses TRBV28 and TRBJ1-6; D possibly corresponds to TRBD1 (6 bases). V was pared by 5 bases and J by 6 bases, with 20 bases between. This CDR3 is 17 amino acids long. Looked up from germline, CDR1 is MDHEN and CDR2 is SYDVKM. CDR3 region: CASSNLTAKGGNSPLHF. CDR3 in DNA: TGTGCCAGCAGTAACCTAACGGCCAAAGGGGGTAATTCACCCCTCCACTTT.

This clonotype was observed at least ten times. V and J are TRBV5-5 and TRBJ1-5; D perhaps matches TRBD1 (5 bases). V shed 1 base and J shed 1 base, with 9 bases lying between them. The germline V gene encodes CDR1 SGHKS and CDR2 YYEKEE (reference sequence). This CDR3 region has 15 residues. CDR3 amino acids: CASSLFQGSNQPQHF. The CDR3 DNA reads TGTGCCAGCAGCTTGTTCCAGGGAAGCAATCAGCCCCAGCATTTT.

This clonotype was observed at least ten times. The chain uses TRBV28 and TRBJ1-1; D call uncertain. Trimming removed 2 bases at V and 0 bases at J, with 7 bases between. This CDR3 is 14 amino acids long. Germline V gene lookup returns CDR1 MDHEN and CDR2 SYDVKM. The CDR3 DNA follows: TGTGCCAGCAGTTTAAAGATCGTGAACACTGAAGCTTTCTTT. It translates to CASSLKIVNTEAFF. The entire variable domain, with the rest obtained from reference TRBV28 and TRBJ1-1, is as follows: DVKVTQSSRYLVKRTGEKVFLECVQDMDHENMFWYRQDPGLGLRLIYFSYDVKMKEKGDIPEGYSVSREKKERFSLILESASTNQTSMYLCASSLKIVNTEAFFGQGTRLTVV.

Only a few counts were recorded for this clonotype. The chain links TRBV5-8 to TRBJ2-5; 8 bases are shared with TRBD2. The V segment lost 6 bases and the J segment 2 bases; nucleotides outside the gene matches: 6. CDR1 is SGHTS, CDR2 YDEGEE, per germline. The CDR3 has 14 residues. The CDR3 here is CASKAGVGQETQYF. The CDR3 coding sequence is TGTGCCAGCAAAGCGGGAGTGGGGCAAGAGACCCAGTACTTC.

This clonotype was counted many times. The gene calls are TRBV27 and TRBJ1-4; maybe TRBD1 (6 bases). Trimming took 4 bases from V and 8 from J, leaving 20 bases between them. Germline V gene data show CDR1 as MNHEY and CDR2 as SMNVEV (reference sequence). The CDR3 length is 16 residues. DNA of the CDR3: TGTGCCAGCAGTTCCGGGACACCTGCCTGGGGAGAAAAACTGTTTTTT. This translates into CASSSGTPAWGEKLFF.

This clonotype has just a few counts. V is TRBV12-3 or TRBV12-4 and J is TRBJ2-3; a weak D match, TRBD2 (6 bases). Trimming stripped 4 bases from V and 4 bases from J, with 6 bases between. The CDR3 has 12 amino acids. The CDR3 is CASSWGADTQYF. DNA of the CDR3: TGTGCCAGCAGTTGGGGGGCAGATACGCAGTATTTT.

This clonotype was seen ten or more times. J is TRBJ2-2 and V is TRBV2; D uncertain. V was shortened by 4 bases and J by 5 bases, with 5 bases between the two germline ends. The CDR3 sequence is 12 residues long. Germline V CDR1 and CDR2: SNHLY, FYNNEI. The CDR3, as DNA: TGTGCCAGCAGTGTACGAACCGGGGAGCTGTTTTTT. It yields the protein CASSVRTGELFF.

This clonotype was recorded at least ten times. The rearrangement joins TRBV28 to TRBJ1-5; TRBD1 aligns across 7 bases. This CDR3 has 15 amino acids. After removal of 6 bases from V and 5 bases from J, the junction contained 10 bases not matched to a gene. Germline V CDR1 and CDR2: MDHEN, SYDVKM. CDR3 bases: TGTGCCAGCAGCGAGGGGGCAGGGGTAGATCAGCCCCAGCATTTT. Protein: CASSEGAGVDQPQHF. Based on the CDR3 plus reference TRBV28 and TRBJ1-5, the full variable domain is DVKVTQSSRYLVKRTGEKVFLECVQDMDHENMFWYRQDPGLGLRLIYFSYDVKMKEKGDIPEGYSVSREKKERFSLILESASTNQTSMYLCASSEGAGVDQPQHFGDGTRLSIL.

This clonotype was counted ten times or more. V gene TRBV18 combines with J gene TRBJ1-1, with no clear D. Germline CDR1 is KGHSH and CDR2 is LQKENI. V lost 5 bases and J 0 bases, leaving 10 bases between the germline ends. The CDR3 is 14 residues long. CDR3 coding DNA: TGTGCCAGCTCAGAGGGAGCGGTGAACACTGAAGCTTTCTTT. Encoded protein: CASSEGAVNTEAFF.

In this sample, this clonotype turned up many times. The chain recombines TRBV12-3 or TRBV12-4 with TRBJ1-3; tentative D call: TRBD1 (5 bases). This CDR3 spans 14 amino acids. The V end lost 3 bases, the J end lost 2 bases, and 8 bases lay between the germline ends. In DNA, the CDR3 is TGTGCCAGCAGTTTTACGGGGGCTGGAAACACCATATATTTT. This gives the protein CASSFTGAGNTIYF.

This clonotype has a count of ten or more. The chain links TRBV29-1 to TRBJ2-7, with 7 bases aligning to TRBD1. The junction had 10 bases not matched to a gene; V was cut back by 4 bases and J by 7 bases. The CDR3 loop spans 13 amino acids. The V gene's germline CDR1 is SQVTM and CDR2 ANQGSEA. The CDR3: CSVGRQGNSEQYF. For the CDR3, the DNA is TGCAGCGTTGGTAGACAGGGAAACAGTGAGCAGTACTTC.

This clonotype was seen repeatedly, ten times or more. The chain carries TRBV24-1 and TRBJ2-5; 7 bases are shared with TRBD1. The length of the CDR3 is 13 residues. Germline V gene data show CDR1 as KGHDR and CDR2 as SFDVKD. V gave up 5 bases and J gave up 2 bases; unmatched junction bases: 1. CDR3 sequence: CATSGTGQETQYF. CDR3 coding DNA: TGTGCCACCAGTGGGACAGGACAAGAGACCCAGTACTTC.

At least ten counts were recorded for this clonotype. The CDR3 region is CASSLGRSIQETQYF. The CDR3, as DNA: TGTGCCAGCAGCTTGGGGCGGAGTATCCAAGAGACCCAGTACTTC. The V gene is TRBV5-5, the J gene TRBJ2-5; D not certain. Deletions cut 0 bases from V and 1 base from J, with 10 bases between. The CDR3 is made up of 15 amino acids. Looked up from germline, CDR1 is SGHKS and CDR2 is YYEKEE (reference sequence).

This clonotype was recorded many times. The chain carries TRBV6-1 and TRBJ2-3; TRBD1 agrees at 7 bases. Germline V gives CDR1 MNHNS, CDR2 SASEGT. Unmatched junction bases numbered 2, after V lost 2 bases and J lost 0 bases. This CDR3 comprises 15 residues. This chain's CDR3 is CASSEWDSSTDTQYF. Written as DNA, the CDR3 is TGTGCCAGCAGTGAATGGGACAGTAGCACAGATACGCAGTATTTT.

This clonotype occurred a few times. CDR3 region: CSAIYTSGRVQYF. The CDR3 DNA is TGCAGTGCTATCTACACTAGCGGGAGGGTTCAGTACTTC. V and J are TRBV20-1 and TRBJ2-5, with 13 bases identical to TRBD2. This CDR3 region has 13 residues. Germline CDR1 reads DFQATT; CDR2 reads SNEGSKA (reference sequence). Trimming at V came to 4 bases and at J to 11 bases, leaving 7 bases not matched to a gene.

This clonotype has ten or more counts. The chain joins TRBV3-1 to TRBJ2-5; the D is unclear. Germline V lookup: CDR1 LGHDT, CDR2 YNNKEL (reference sequence). V lost 0 bases, J lost 5 bases, and 7 bases lay in between. This CDR3 has 13 amino acids. This chain's CDR3 is CASSQDIGETQYF. The CDR3 nucleotides read TGTGCCAGCAGCCAAGATATCGGGGAGACCCAGTACTTC.

This clonotype was detected many times. The V gene is TRBV2, the J gene TRBJ2-1, with TRBD2 matching 12 bases. Germline CDR1 SNHLY, CDR2 FYNNEI. The CDR3 spans 15 residues. The V and J ends lost 3 bases and 7 bases, in that order; junction bases with no gene match: 4. The CDR3 loop is CASSDRTSGMNEQFF. The CDR3 nucleotides are TGTGCCAGCAGTGACAGGACTAGCGGGATGAATGAGCAGTTCTTC.

Details on this clonotype: A junction end diverges from the germline sequence, so it may reflect a read error. The chain joins TRBV7-2 to TRBJ1-2, with D unclear. The CDR3 length is 13 residues. CDR1 SGHTA and CDR2 FQGNSA come from the germline V gene. CDR3: CANSGPGGYGYTF. CDR3 sequence (DNA): TGTGCCAACAGCGGGCCGGGAGGATATGGCTACACCTTC.

This clonotype was picked up a small number of times. The rearrangement joins TRBV6-1 to TRBJ1-2, with D perhaps matching TRBD1 (5 bases). Trimming left V 8 bases short and J 4 bases short, with 14 bases between. This CDR3 has 13 residues. CDR1 is MNHNS and CDR2 is SASEGT in the germline V gene. CDR3 in amino acids: CASRTRDSYGYTF. CDR3 bases: TGTGCCAGCCGTACCAGGGACTCCTATGGCTACACCTTC.

The rearrangement uses TRBV12-3 or TRBV12-4 and TRBJ1-2; 8 bases map to TRBD1. The CDR3 totals 15 residues. V was clipped by 5 bases and J by 8 bases; unmatched bases: 13. The CDR3 protein is CASSLQARGREGYTF. The DNA for the CDR3 is TGTGCCAGCAGTCTCCAGGCCAGGGGGCGAGAAGGCTACACCTTC.